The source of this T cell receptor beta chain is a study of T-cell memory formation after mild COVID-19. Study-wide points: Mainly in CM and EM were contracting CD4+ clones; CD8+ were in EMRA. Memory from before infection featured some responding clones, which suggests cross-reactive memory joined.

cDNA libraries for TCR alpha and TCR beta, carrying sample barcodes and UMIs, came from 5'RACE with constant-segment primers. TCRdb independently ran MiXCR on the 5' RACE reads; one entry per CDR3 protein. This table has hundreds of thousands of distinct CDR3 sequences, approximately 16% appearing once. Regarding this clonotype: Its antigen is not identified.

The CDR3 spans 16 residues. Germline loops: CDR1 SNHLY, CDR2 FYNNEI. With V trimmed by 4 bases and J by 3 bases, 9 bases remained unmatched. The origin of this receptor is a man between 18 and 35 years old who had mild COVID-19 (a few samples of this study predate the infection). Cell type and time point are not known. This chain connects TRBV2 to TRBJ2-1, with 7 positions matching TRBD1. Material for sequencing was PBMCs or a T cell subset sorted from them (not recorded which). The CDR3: CASSAFEGAYYNEQFF. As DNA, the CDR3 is TGTGCCAGCAGTGCGTTTGAGGGGGCCTACTACAATGAGCAGTTCTTC.